This T cell receptor (beta chain) emerged from a study of shared clonotypes between healthy human individuals. As for the study in general: Ranging from 18 to 49 in age, donors were a couple of women and a few men. General observations from the study: What naive subsets generally showed was a larger estimated richness than memory subsets showed.

Terminally differentiated effector memory CD45RA+ cells were excluded by CCR7 positive selection of CD45RO-negative cells. The CDR3 has 15 amino acids. V was pared by 8 bases and J by 4 bases, with 12 bases of the junction left unmatched. CDR1 and CDR2 from the germline V gene are MNHNS and SASEGT. Some clones are missing from TCRdb's copy, which holds only in-frame ones; the method was immunoSEQ multiplex PCR. Among 1.5 million to 2.5 million clones listed, approximately 95% were seen once. Points on this clone: Its antigen is still unknown.

Sequenced sample: naive CD8+ T cells sorted from blood. This receptor was taken from a man younger than 35 in good health. The chain combines TRBV6-1 with TRBJ2-7, with 9 bases identical to TRBD1. CDR3 loop: CASVPPGTGWYEQYF. In DNA, the CDR3 is TGTGCCAGCGTACCACCCGGGACAGGGTGGTACGAGCAGTACTTC.